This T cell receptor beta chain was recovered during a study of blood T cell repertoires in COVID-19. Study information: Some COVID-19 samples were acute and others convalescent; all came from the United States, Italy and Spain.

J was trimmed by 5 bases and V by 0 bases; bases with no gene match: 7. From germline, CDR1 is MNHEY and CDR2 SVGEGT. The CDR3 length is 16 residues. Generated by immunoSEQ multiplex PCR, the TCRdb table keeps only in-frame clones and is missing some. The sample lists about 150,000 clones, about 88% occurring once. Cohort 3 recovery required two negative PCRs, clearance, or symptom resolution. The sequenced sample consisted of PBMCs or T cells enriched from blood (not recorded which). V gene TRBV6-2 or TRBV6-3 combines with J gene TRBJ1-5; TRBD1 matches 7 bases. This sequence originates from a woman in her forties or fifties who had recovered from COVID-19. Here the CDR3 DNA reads TGTGCCAGCAGTTACTCCACGAGAGGGGGCGATCAGCCCCAGCATTTT. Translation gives CASSYSTRGGDQPQHF.